This TCR beta chain was retrieved from a study of T cells in Graves' hyperthyroidism and ophthalmopathy. About the study: Peripheral blood collection took place at initial diagnosis, before any treatment.

Trimming left V 0 bases short and J 4 bases short, with 21 bases between. This CDR3 comprises 18 residues. Germline V gene data show CDR1 as LNHDA and CDR2 as SQIVND (reference sequence). The CDR3 regions of TCR beta were amplified from RNA transcripts. First-round RT-PCR targeting the TCR CDR3 was performed with the HTBI primer set. MiXCR, applied by TCRdb to the multiplex PCR reads, yields one record per CDR3 protein. Among about 700,000 distinct CDR3 sequences listed, 12% to 15% were seen once. Newly diagnosed hyperthyroidism, duration under 2 months, in patients aged 18 to 65. The diagnostic basis comprised clinical symptoms, serum thyroxine and TRAb, thyroid ultrasound and orbital computed tomography. This clonotype was counted a few times.

This TCR was recovered from a woman under 30 with Graves' hyperthyroidism. Input material: blood. The V call is TRBV19, the J call TRBJ1-2; D remains ambiguous. CDR3 loop: CASSIEEGVGDPIYGYTF. Written as DNA, the CDR3 is TGTGCCAGTAGTATAGAGGAGGGTGTCGGGGATCCGATCTATGGCTACACCTTC.